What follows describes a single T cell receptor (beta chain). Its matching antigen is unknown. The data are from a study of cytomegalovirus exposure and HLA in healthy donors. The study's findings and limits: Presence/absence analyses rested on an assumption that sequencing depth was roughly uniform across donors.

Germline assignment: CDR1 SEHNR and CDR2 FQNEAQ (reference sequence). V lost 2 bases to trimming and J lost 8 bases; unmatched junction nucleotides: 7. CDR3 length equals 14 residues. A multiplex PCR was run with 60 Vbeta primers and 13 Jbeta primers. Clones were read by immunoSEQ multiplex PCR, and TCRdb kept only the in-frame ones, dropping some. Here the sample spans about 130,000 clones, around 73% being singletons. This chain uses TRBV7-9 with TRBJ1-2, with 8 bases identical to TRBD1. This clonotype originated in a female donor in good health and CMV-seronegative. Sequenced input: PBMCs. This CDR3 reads CASSLYPDREGYTF. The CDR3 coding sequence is TGTGCCAGCAGCTTATACCCGGACAGGGAAGGCTACACCTTC.